This T cell receptor beta chain was obtained from a study of lymphopenia after photon versus proton radiotherapy (dated by TCRdb to about 2019). Describing the broader study: In patients with gastrointestinal tumors who developed high-grade lymphopenia, the study compared the immunological effects of photon radiation therapy with those of proton radiation therapy. The cohort included 20 or so patients with gastrointestinal tumors who developed lymphopenia after receiving either photon or proton therapy. The study was designed to characterize how the impact on the immune system differs between the two radiation modalities. Results the study describes overall, beyond this receptor: Across the cohort, among patients who died, a greater drop in TCR diversity after the nadir was inversely correlated with overall survival time. During treatment, patients who received proton therapy stayed relatively stable, whereas patients who received photon therapy lost naive T cells and TCR diversity and gained effector/memory populations. The survival association was assessed only in patients who died, and better survival with proton therapy was presented by the authors as a possibility rather than a demonstrated result. Once the lymphocyte count had reached its nadir, the repertoires of photon-treated patients showed oligoclonal expansion, particularly of CD8+ Temra cells, and this expansion drove the decline in diversity.

From the germline V gene, CDR1 is SGHRS and CDR2 is YFSETQ. From the cysteine up to the phenylalanine, the CDR3 has a length of 18 residues. The only DNA kept is the CDR3, 54 bases in frame from the first base. V is shortened by 3 bases, J by 0 bases, and the region joining them spans 19 bases. Libraries were prepared through the immunoSEQ multiplex PCR assay. T cell repertoires were profiled by deep sequencing of rearranged TCR beta loci, alongside multiparametric flow cytometry. Drawn from immuneACCESS, this table holds only the in-frame rearrangements with V and J called that TCRdb kept. Clones are partly lost; checked studies trace under half to an unresolved V gene and leave the rest unexplained. Recorded for this sample are approximately 70,000 clones; around 90% of them occurred a single time. The ten top clones hold roughly 13% of the sample. This clone has a single count. Its specific antigen is unknown. Qualities for individual bases were not recorded, and no much larger clone is one base off.

This material consisted of peripheral blood, taken from a patient treated with proton-based radiotherapy. Recombination connected TRBV5-1 to TRBJ1-3; matching of 5 bases hints at TRBD1 as the D gene. The receptor was derived from a man at least 80 years old with esophageal cancer. The DNA sequence reads TGCGCCAGCAGCTCCCCGATCCTCAGGGTAAACTCTGGAAACACCATATATTTT. This is translated as CASSSPILRVNSGNTIYF.